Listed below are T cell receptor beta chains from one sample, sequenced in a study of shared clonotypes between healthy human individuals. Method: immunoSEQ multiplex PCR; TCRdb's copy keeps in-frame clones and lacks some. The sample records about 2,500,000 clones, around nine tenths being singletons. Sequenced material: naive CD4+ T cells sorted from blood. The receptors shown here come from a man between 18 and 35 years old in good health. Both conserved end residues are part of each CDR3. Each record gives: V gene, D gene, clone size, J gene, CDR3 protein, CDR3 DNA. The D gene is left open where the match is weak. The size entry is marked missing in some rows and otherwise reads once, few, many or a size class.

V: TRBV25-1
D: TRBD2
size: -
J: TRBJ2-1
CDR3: CASSDSSTSGSDEQFF
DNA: TGTGCCAGCAGTGATAGTTCGACTAGCGGGAGTGATGAGCAGTTCTTC

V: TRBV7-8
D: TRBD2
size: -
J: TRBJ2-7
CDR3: CASSLGGGTSSYEQYF
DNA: TGTGCCAGCAGCTTAGGCGGTGGGACTAGCTCCTACGAGCAGTACTTC

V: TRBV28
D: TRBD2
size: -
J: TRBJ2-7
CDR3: CASSLTSGAAEQYF
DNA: TGTGCCAGCAGCTTGACTAGCGGGGCGGCCGAGCAGTACTTC

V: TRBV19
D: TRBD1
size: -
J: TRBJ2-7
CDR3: CASSIAPGTGDHEQYF
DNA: TGTGCCAGTAGTATAGCTCCCGGGACAGGGGACCACGAGCAGTACTTC

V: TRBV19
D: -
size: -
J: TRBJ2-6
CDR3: CASGEYPLPNVLTF
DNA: TGTGCCAGCGGGGAGTATCCTTTGCCCAACGTCCTGACTTTC

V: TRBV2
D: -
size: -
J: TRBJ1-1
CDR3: CASMKDGNTEAFF
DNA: TGTGCCAGCATGAAAGACGGCAACACTGAAGCTTTCTTT

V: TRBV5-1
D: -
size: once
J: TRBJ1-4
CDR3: CASSLGSLGEKLFF
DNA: TGCGCCAGCAGCCTAGGATCCTTGGGTGAAAAACTGTTTTTT

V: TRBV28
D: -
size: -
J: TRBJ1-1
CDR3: CASSLGGPGNTEAFF
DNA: TGTGCCAGCAGTTTAGGAGGGCCGGGGAACACTGAAGCTTTCTTT

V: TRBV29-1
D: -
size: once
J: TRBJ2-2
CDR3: CSVSQGIGTGELFF
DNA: TGCAGCGTTTCACAGGGTATAGGCACCGGGGAGCTGTTTTTT

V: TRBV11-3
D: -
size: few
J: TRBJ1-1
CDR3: CASSSERDTEAFF
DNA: TGTGCCAGCAGCTCCGAACGGGACACTGAAGCTTTCTTT

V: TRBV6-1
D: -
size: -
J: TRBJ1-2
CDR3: CASRVFWSNYGYTF
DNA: TGTGCCAGCAGGGTGTTTTGGAGTAACTATGGCTACACCTTC

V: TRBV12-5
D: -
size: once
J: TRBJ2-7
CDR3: CASGLAGLSYEQYF
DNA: TGTGCTAGTGGTTTGGCGGGACTTAGCTACGAGCAGTACTTC

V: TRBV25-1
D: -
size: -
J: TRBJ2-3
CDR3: CASSDSRLAMDTQYF
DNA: TGTGCCAGCAGTGACTCCCGTTTGGCAATGGATACGCAGTATTTT

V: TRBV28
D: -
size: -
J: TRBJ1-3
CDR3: CASKKGSGIRSGNTIYF
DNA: TGTGCCAGCAAGAAGGGTTCAGGGATCCGATCTGGAAACACCATATATTTT

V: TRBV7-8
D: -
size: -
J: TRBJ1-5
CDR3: CASSLTDYNQPQHF
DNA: TGTGCCAGCAGCTTAACAGATTACAATCAGCCCCAGCATTTT

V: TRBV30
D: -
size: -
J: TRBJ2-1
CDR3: CAWSGSRVHNEQFF
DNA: TGTGCCTGGAGTGGGTCCAGGGTACACAATGAGCAGTTCTTC

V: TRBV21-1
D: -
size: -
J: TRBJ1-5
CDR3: CASSKYIAAAYLVNQPQHF
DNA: TGTGCCAGCAGCAAATATATTGCGGCAGCGTACCTTGTCAATCAGCCCCAGCATTTT

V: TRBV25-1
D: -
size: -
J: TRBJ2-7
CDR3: CASGDDSYEQYF
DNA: TGTGCCAGCGGAGATGACTCCTACGAGCAGTACTTC

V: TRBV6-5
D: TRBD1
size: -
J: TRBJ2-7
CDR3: CAIKTPGQGLAEQYF
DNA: TGTGCCATCAAAACCCCGGGACAGGGCCTCGCCGAGCAGTACTTC

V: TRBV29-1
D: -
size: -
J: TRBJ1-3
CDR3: CSVSRDQDSSGNTIYF
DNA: TGCAGCGTGAGCCGGGACCAAGACTCATCTGGAAACACCATATATTTT

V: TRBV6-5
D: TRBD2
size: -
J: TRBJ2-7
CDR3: CASSYSGLAGNYEQYF
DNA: TGTGCCAGCAGTTACTCTGGACTAGCGGGGAACTACGAGCAGTACTTC

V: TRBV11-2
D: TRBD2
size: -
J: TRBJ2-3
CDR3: CASSLAGGRATDTQYF
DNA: TGTGCCAGCAGCTTAGCGGGGGGGAGGGCCACAGATACGCAGTATTTT

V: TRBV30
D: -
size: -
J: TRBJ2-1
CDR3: CAWSVDDSTEQFF
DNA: TGTGCCTGGAGTGTTGACGATTCCACTGAGCAGTTCTTC

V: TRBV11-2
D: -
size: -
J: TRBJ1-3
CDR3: CASSLDGSGNTIYF
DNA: TGTGCCAGCAGCTTAGACGGTTCTGGAAACACCATATATTTT

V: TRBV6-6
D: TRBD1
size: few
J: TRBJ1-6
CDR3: CASSGTGSNSPLHF
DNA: TGTGCCAGCAGTGGGACAGGGTCGAATTCACCCCTCCACTTT

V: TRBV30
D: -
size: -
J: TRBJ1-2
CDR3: CAWTGRLYGYTF
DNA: TGTGCCTGGACCGGCCGGCTCTATGGCTACACCTTC

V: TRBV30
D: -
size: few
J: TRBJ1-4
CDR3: CAWSVGGIGKLFF
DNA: TGTGCCTGGAGTGTGGGGGGGATCGGAAAACTGTTTTTT